This T cell receptor beta chain appears in the sequencing data of a study of regulatory T cells in long-lasting Graves disease. Regarding the study as a whole: Clonotypes that were public and shared totalled 2,500 to 3,500 in persistent patients versus roughly 1,000 in new patients.

J was trimmed by 7 bases and V by 5 bases; bases with no gene match: 16. The germline gives CDR1 SEHNR, CDR2 FQNEAQ (reference sequence). This CDR3 contains 18 residues. Worth noting for this clonotype: Its antigen is not known.

Combining iRepertoire HTBI primers with Arm-PCR of CDR3 regions, the authors built TCR beta libraries. TCRdb ran MiXCR on the multiplex PCR reads and lists one entry per CDR3 protein. The sample holds 350,000 to 550,000 distinct CDR3 sequences, around 13% seen once. Time point reported: newly diagnosed GD, antithyroid drugs for less than 3 months. Scientists built the TCR library using RNA that was extracted from PBMCs. The same sample was also studied in work on T cells in Graves' hyperthyroidism and ophthalmopathy.

The chain couples TRBV7-9 to TRBJ2-1, with TRBD2 matching 11 bases. Sample: peripheral blood mononuclear cells (PBMCs), taken at new diagnosis, from a patient treated with antithyroid drugs. The sequence derives from a woman aged 45-59 years with Graves disease. The CDR3 region has the DNA TGTGCCAGCAGCCGAGCCCTTGTAGCGGGAGGGCCGGGGAATGAGCAGTTCTTC. Its protein product is CASSRALVAGGPGNEQFF.